This passage covers 2 T cell receptor beta chains from one sample sequenced in a study of blood T cell repertoires in COVID-19. Repertoires were generated with immunoSEQ multiplex PCR, while TCRdb's copy carries only in-frame clones and drops some. Seen here are around 76,000 clones, about 76% observed once, and the top ten hold 28%. Sequences were obtained from peripheral blood. These receptors all come from an elderly woman with active or convalescent COVID-19.

By frequency in the sample, this clone is medium-sized. J is TRBJ1-6 and V is TRBV7-9; TRBD1 agrees at 11 bases. Germline V gene data show CDR1 as SEHNR and CDR2 as FQNEAQ (reference sequence). Losses at the gene ends were 5 bases for V and 7 bases for J; bases not matched to a gene: 4. CDR3 length: 15 amino acids. As DNA, the CDR3 is TGTGCCAGCAGCGCGGGACAGGGGGGCAATTCACCCCTCCACTTT. Its translation: CASSAGQGGNSPLHF.

The chain is built from TRBV7-2 and TRBJ2-5; unclear D gene. V dropped 4 bases and J dropped 1 base, with 13 bases sitting between them. The CDR3 covers 15 residues. Per the germline V gene, CDR1 is SGHTA and CDR2 is FQGNSA. CDR3 in DNA: TGTGCCAGCAGCTCCATAGACACTCTCCAAGAGACCCAGTACTTC. The encoded protein is CASSSIDTLQETQYF.